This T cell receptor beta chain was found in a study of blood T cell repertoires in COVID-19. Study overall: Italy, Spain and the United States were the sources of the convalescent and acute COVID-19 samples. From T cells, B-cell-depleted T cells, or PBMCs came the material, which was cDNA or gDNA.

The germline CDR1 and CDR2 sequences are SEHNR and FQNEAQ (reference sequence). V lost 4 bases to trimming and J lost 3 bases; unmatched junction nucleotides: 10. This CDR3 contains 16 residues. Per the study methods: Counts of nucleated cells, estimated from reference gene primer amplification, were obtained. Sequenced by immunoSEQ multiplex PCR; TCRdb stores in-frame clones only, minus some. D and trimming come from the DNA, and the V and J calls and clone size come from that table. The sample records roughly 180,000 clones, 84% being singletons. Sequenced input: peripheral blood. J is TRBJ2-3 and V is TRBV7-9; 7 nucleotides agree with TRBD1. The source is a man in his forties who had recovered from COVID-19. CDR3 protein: CASSYTGTDQTDTQYF. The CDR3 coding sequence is TGTGCCAGCAGCTATACCGGGACAGACCAAACAGATACGCAGTATTTT. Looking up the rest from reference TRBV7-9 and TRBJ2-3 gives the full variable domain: DTGVSQNPRHKITKRGQNVTFRCDPISEHNRLYWYRQTLGQGPEFLTYFQNEAQLEKSRLLSDRFSAERPKGSFSTLEIQRTEQGDSAMYLCASSYTGTDQTDTQYFGPGTRLTVL.